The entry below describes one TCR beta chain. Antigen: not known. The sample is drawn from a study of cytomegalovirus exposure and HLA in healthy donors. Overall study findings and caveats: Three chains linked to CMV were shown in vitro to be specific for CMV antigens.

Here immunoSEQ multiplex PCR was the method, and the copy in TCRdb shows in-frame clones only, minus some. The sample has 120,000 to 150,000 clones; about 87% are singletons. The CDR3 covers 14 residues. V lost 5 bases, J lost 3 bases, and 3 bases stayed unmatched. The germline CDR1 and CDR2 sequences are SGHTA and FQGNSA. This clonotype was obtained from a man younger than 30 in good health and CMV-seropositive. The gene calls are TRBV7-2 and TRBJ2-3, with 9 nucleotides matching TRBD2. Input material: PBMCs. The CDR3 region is CASSMGLATDTQYF. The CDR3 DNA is TGTGCCAGCAGCATGGGACTAGCTACAGATACGCAGTATTTT.